Included here is one T cell receptor beta chain sequence, with context. Its antigen is unknown. These data belong to a study of T cell repertoires in ileal Crohn's disease. About the study: Median disease duration was roughly 8.4 years; 35% smoked at surgery.

CDR1 is SEHNR, CDR2 FQNEAQ, per germline (reference sequence). J was trimmed by 6 bases and V by 3 bases; bases with no gene match: 7. The CDR3 consists of 15 residues. Study outcomes and limitations: All patients with clonality above 26.8% had endoscopic recurrence. Sorted CD8 T cells held more high-frequency clones than CD4. Active smokers at surgery had more clonal expansions than non-smokers.

Here immunoSEQ multiplex PCR was the method, and the copy in TCRdb shows in-frame clones only, minus some. The sample holds fewer than 20,000 clones, roughly three fifths seen once. Sequenced: ileal tissue. The chain uses TRBV7-9 and TRBJ2-1; TRBD1 aligns across 8 bases. The sequence was collected from an adult with Crohn's disease. DNA for the CDR3: TGTGCCAGCAGCTTTACGGCAGGGGGCCGCAATGAGCAGTTCTTC. Translation gives CASSFTAGGRNEQFF.